This T cell receptor beta chain was captured by sequencing in a study of T cell responses to AZD1222 COVID-19 vaccine. Second doses at about 4 or about 12 weeks were pooled. V shed 2 bases and J 4 bases; nucleotides not matched to a gene: 1. The CDR3 has 13 residues. CDR1 is SEHNR and CDR2 is FQNEAQ in the germline V gene (reference sequence). Study results and caveats: Nearly half of spike-specific TCRs reportedly target variant regions that are unmutated in the B.1.351 and B.1.1.7 variants. Spike-specific TCR breadth rose after two AZD1222 doses, and depth rose as well. Donor demographics were predominantly white British with a female majority; clonal diversity may be underestimated.

Comments on this clone: Its antigen is not known.

Here immunoSEQ multiplex PCR was the method, and the copy in TCRdb shows in-frame clones only, minus some. The sample has roughly 150,000 clones, approximately 91% seen once; the top ten hold around 1.5%. This receptor was identified in an adult who received the AZD1222 COVID-19 vaccine. The rearrangement links TRBV7-9 to TRBJ1-1; 7 positions agree with TRBD1. Specimen: peripheral blood, collected 28 days after the second AZD1222 dose. CDR3 amino acids: CASSLRQGTEAFF. As DNA, the CDR3 is TGTGCCAGCAGCTTAAGACAGGGCACTGAAGCTTTCTTT.